This T cell receptor beta chain was identified during a study of beta chain features in type 1 diabetes. Study findings and constraints: Shorter TCRB CDR3s, moderately but significantly so, were found in Type 1 diabetes patients in all four CD4+ subsets.

What was sequenced were expressed TCRB transcripts, since all of the isolated RNA had been reverse transcribed. Libraries were prepared by immunoSEQ multiplex PCR; TCRdb keeps only in-frame clonotypes and omits some of them. The sample has about 280,000 clones; around 16% are singletons. Trimming took 1 base from V and 5 from J; bases not matched to a gene: 3. The CDR3 loop spans 14 amino acids. This clone turned up a few times. What it binds is unknown. Around 0.12 L of blood, on average, came from one heparinised draw per donor. Purities in excess of 95% were seen in all sorted populations. Sequencing was performed on naive CD4+ T cells from blood. This TCR derives from a man aged 18 to 35 with type 1 diabetes. This chain uses TRBV23-1 with TRBJ2-7; 9 nucleotides align to TRBD2. TRBV23-1 is classed as an ORF, of uncertain function. Written as DNA, the CDR3 is TGCGCCAGCAGTCAATACGCGGGAGGGGACGAGCAGTACTTC. Encoded protein: CASSQYAGGDEQYF.